What follows are 18 T cell receptor beta chains derived from one specimen sequenced in a study of cytomegalovirus exposure and HLA in healthy donors. 60 Vbeta and 13 Jbeta primers were used in PCR. Some clones are missing from TCRdb's copy, which holds only in-frame ones; the method was immunoSEQ multiplex PCR. The data contain 100,000 to 150,000 clones, about 80% of them singletons. The sequenced material came from PBMCs. These receptors were obtained from a man in his thirties or forties in good health and CMV-seronegative.

This chain links TRBV15 with TRBJ2-1; maybe TRBD2 (6 bases). CDR1 and CDR2 from the germline V gene are LNHNV and YYDKDF (reference sequence). This CDR3 contains 14 residues. The V end lost 1 base, the J end lost 2 bases, and 6 bases lay between the germline ends. This CDR3 reads CATSRAGAYNEQFF. The CDR3 DNA reads as TGTGCCACCAGCAGAGCGGGAGCCTACAATGAGCAGTTCTTC.

This chain joins TRBV18 and TRBJ1-5; TRBD1 matches 11 bases. The trim removed 3 bases at V and 0 bases at J, leaving 13 bases unmatched. The CDR3 has 20 residues. Germline CDR1 KGHSH, CDR2 LQKENI. The CDR3, as DNA: TGTGCCAGCTCACCGAACTGGGACAGGGGGACTTATAATAGCAATCAGCCCCAGCATTTT. It specifies CASSPNWDRGTYNSNQPQHF.

In DNA form, the CDR3 reads TGTGCCAGCAGCCCAGACAGGGGTAGGGGGACAGATACGCAGTATTTT. This gives the protein CASSPDRGRGTDTQYF. The chain couples TRBV11-3 to TRBJ2-3; TRBD1 aligns across 8 bases. Germline V gives CDR1 SGHNT, CDR2 YENEEA. J lost 3 bases, V lost 5 bases, and 10 bases had no gene match. This CDR3 spans 16 amino acids. The complete variable domain, with remaining parts taken from reference TRBV11-3 and TRBJ2-3, reads EAGVVQSPRYKIIEKKQPVAFWCNPISGHNTLYWYLQNLGQGPELLIRYENEEAVDDSQLPKDRFSAERLKGVDSTLKIQPAELGDSAVYLCASSPDRGRGTDTQYFGPGTRLTVL.

The rearrangement joins TRBV5-4 to TRBJ2-3; TRBD1 agrees at 10 bases. Germline V gene sequence: CDR1 SGHNT, CDR2 YYREEE (reference sequence). This CDR3 comprises 17 residues. The trim removed 4 bases at V and 3 bases at J, leaving 11 bases unmatched. The CDR3 region is CASSPRTGGVGTDTQYF. In nucleotides, the CDR3 is TGTGCCAGCAGCCCCCGGACAGGGGGTGTAGGGACAGATACGCAGTATTTT.

V usage is TRBV7-2 and J usage is TRBJ2-1; weak D call: TRBD1 (5 bases). Trimming shortened V by 6 bases and J by 3 bases, and 18 bases separated the two germline ends. The length of the CDR3 is 16 residues. Germline-derived CDR1 and CDR2 are SGHTA and FQGNSA. CDR3 sequence: CASRPFAGDSYNEQFF. In DNA, the CDR3 is TGTGCCAGCAGGCCCTTTGCCGGTGACAGCTACAATGAGCAGTTCTTC.

The rearrangement links TRBV19 to TRBJ1-2; 9 positions agree with TRBD1. Looked up from germline, CDR1 is LNHDA and CDR2 is SQIVND (reference sequence). CDR3 size: 19 residues. J lost 4 bases, V lost 5 bases, and 20 bases had no gene match. CDR3 amino acids: CASSPLPGQGALNVYGYTF. CDR3 coding DNA: TGTGCCAGTAGTCCACTGCCGGGACAGGGAGCTTTAAATGTCTATGGCTACACCTTC.

The rearrangement uses TRBV18 and TRBJ1-3; D perhaps matches TRBD1 (6 bases). V lost 2 bases, J lost 2 bases, and 7 bases lay in between. Germline assignment: CDR1 KGHSH and CDR2 LQKENI. The CDR3 is 14 amino acids. The DNA for the CDR3 is TGTGCCAGCTCACCAAGGACAGCTGGAAACACCATATATTTT. Protein: CASSPRTAGNTIYF.

The chain joins TRBV7-9 to TRBJ1-6; 9 bases match TRBD1. Per the germline V gene, CDR1 is SEHNR and CDR2 is FQNEAQ (reference sequence). The J segment lost 7 bases and the V segment lost 6 bases, leaving 4 bases of the junction unmatched. This CDR3 spans 14 amino acids. DNA for the CDR3: TGTGCCAGCAGGAGGGACAGGGAAAATTCACCCCTCCACTTT. This sequence encodes CASRRDRENSPLHF. The full variable domain, completed using reference TRBV7-9 and TRBJ1-6, is DTGVSQNPRHKITKRGQNVTFRCDPISEHNRLYWYRQTLGQGPEFLTYFQNEAQLEKSRLLSDRFSAERPKGSFSTLEIQRTEQGDSAMYLCASRRDRENSPLHFGNGTRLTVT.

This chain connects TRBV9 to TRBJ1-4; the D is unclear. The CDR3 contains 15 residues. From germline, CDR1 is SGDLS and CDR2 YYNGEE. V was pared by 2 bases and J by 1 base, with 9 bases between. CDR3 nucleotide sequence: TGTGCCAGCAGCGTCACTCGGGGAACTAATGAAAAACTGTTTTTT. Amino acids: CASSVTRGTNEKLFF.

The chain is built from TRBV6-1 and TRBJ2-7, with D possibly being TRBD1 (7 bases). CDR1 MNHNS and CDR2 SASEGT come from the germline V gene. V was shortened by 2 bases and J by 10 bases, with 12 bases between the two germline ends. The CDR3 consists of 12 residues. This CDR3 is CASSERGDSQYF. DNA of the CDR3: TGTGCCAGCAGTGAAAGGGGGGACAGTCAGTACTTC.

The chain joins TRBV29-1 to TRBJ1-1; D may be TRBD1 (5 bases). The CDR3 runs 13 residues. The V gene's germline CDR1 is SQVTM and CDR2 ANQGSEA. V was shortened by 1 base and J by 2 bases, with 8 bases between the two germline ends. The CDR3 loop reads CSVEGRANTEAFF. The DNA of the CDR3 is TGCAGCGTTGAAGGCAGGGCCAACACTGAAGCTTTCTTT.

This rearrangement joins TRBV7-2 to TRBJ2-3; a weak D match, TRBD2 (6 bases). Per the germline V gene, CDR1 is SGHTA and CDR2 is FQGNSA. This CDR3 is 14 amino acids long. Trimming removed 2 bases from V and 7 bases from J, with 13 bases in between. DNA for the CDR3: TGTGCCAGCAGCTTAACGGAGGGCGGGTATACGCAGTATTTT. Translating gives CASSLTEGGYTQYF.

The V call is TRBV7-9, the J call TRBJ2-5; D may be TRBD1 (5 bases). The DNA end favors TRBJ2-7, so the J call may be wrong. CDR1 SEHNR and CDR2 FQNEAQ come from the germline V gene (reference sequence). The CDR3 spans 15 residues. The CDR3 bases are TGTGCCAGCAGCTCGCCTTCTCAGGGATCCTACGAGCAGTACTTC. It specifies CASSSPSQGSYEQYF.

The chain carries TRBV9 and TRBJ2-1; 7 bases line up with TRBD2. Germline assignment: CDR1 SGDLS and CDR2 YYNGEE. J gave up 8 bases and V 2 bases, and 16 bases lay outside the gene matches. The CDR3 loop spans 17 amino acids. The CDR3: CASSVGFQAGDRYEQFF. The CDR3 region has the DNA TGTGCCAGCAGCGTTGGGTTCCAGGCGGGAGATAGGTATGAGCAGTTCTTC. Combining the CDR3 with reference TRBV9 and TRBJ2-1 gives the whole variable domain DSGVTQTPKHLITATGQRVTLRCSPRSGDLSVYWYQQSLDQGLQFLIQYYNGEERAKGNILERFSAQQFPDLHSELNLSSLELGDSALYFCASSVGFQAGDRYEQFFGPGTRLTVL.

The chain employs TRBV7-9 and TRBJ2-7, with D possibly being TRBD2 (5 bases). In germline, CDR1 is SEHNR, CDR2 FQNEAQ (reference sequence). The CDR3 contains 12 residues. V was pared by 4 bases and J by 9 bases, with 13 bases between. The CDR3 region is CASSSGDRGQYF. In DNA, the CDR3 is TGTGCCAGCAGCTCCGGCGATCGGGGGCAGTACTTC.

The rearrangement joins TRBV5-1 to TRBJ2-4; 8 bases line up with TRBD1. The V segment lost 0 bases and the J segment 11 bases; nucleotides outside the gene matches: 4. This CDR3 has 13 residues. Germline V gene data show CDR1 as SGHRS and CDR2 as YFSETQ. The CDR3 loop reads CASSLGQGNFQYF. The CDR3 DNA reads as TGCGCCAGCAGCTTGGGACAGGGGAATTTTCAGTACTTC.

The CDR3: CASSSRTVSSYNSPLHF. The CDR3 DNA follows: TGTGCCAGCAGCTCCCGGACAGTGAGCTCCTATAATTCACCCCTCCACTTT. This chain uses TRBV5-4 with TRBJ1-6; maybe TRBD1 (6 bases). V lost 3 bases to trimming and J lost 0 bases, with 13 bases between them. Germline V gene data show CDR1 as SGHNT and CDR2 as YYREEE (reference sequence). This CDR3 spans 17 amino acids. Based on the CDR3 plus reference TRBV5-4 and TRBJ1-6, the full variable domain is ETGVTQSPTHLIKTRGQQVTLRCSSQSGHNTVSWYQQALGQGPQFIFQYYREEENGRGNFPPRFSGLQFPNYSSELNVNALELDDSALYLCASSSRTVSSYNSPLHFGNGTRLTVT.

The chain is built from TRBV6-4 and TRBJ1-1; 8 bases are a match to TRBD1. Germline V gene data show CDR1 as MRHNA and CDR2 as SNTAGT. Germline trimming cut 3 bases from V and 3 bases from J; bases unmatched to any gene: 3. CDR3 length: 14 residues. CDR3 sequence (DNA): TGTGCCAGCAGTGAGACAGGGGAACACACTGAAGCTTTCTTT. Protein product: CASSETGEHTEAFF.